The count of the clone carrying this T cell receptor (beta chain) is one. As yet, its antigen is unknown. The primer mix had 52 TRBV and 13 TRBJ primers. Here immunoSEQ multiplex PCR was the method, and the copy in TCRdb shows in-frame clones only, minus some. This table holds about 6,000 clones, roughly four fifths found once. From germline, CDR1 is SEHNR and CDR2 FQNEAQ (reference sequence). The CDR3 contains 14 residues. Trimming cost V 5 bases and J 4 bases, with 12 bases left between them. This entry comes from a study of regulatory T cells. Study observations and caveats: Patient repertoires had restricted TRB V-J pairs and skewed V and J usage, most in Tregs.

Every patient with CD3G deficiency had evidence of autoimmunity. Patients, 2 to 39 years old, had expanded memory T-cell proportions. The TCR originated in a child under 18 with CD3G deficiency. Sequenced material: CD8+ T cells sorted from blood. The J gene is TRBJ2-1, the V gene TRBV7-9; D may correspond to TRBD1 or TRBD2 (5 bases each). In nucleotides, the CDR3 is TGTGCCAGCAGCGCTGATTGGGGGTACAATGAGCAGTTCTTC. Translation gives CASSADWGYNEQFF.